A selection of T cell receptor beta chains follows, all from one sample in a study of blood T cell repertoires in COVID-19. Libraries were prepared by immunoSEQ multiplex PCR; TCRdb keeps only in-frame clonotypes and omits some of them. Here the sample spans more than 200,000 clones, 81% being singletons. Sequencing was done on a sample of peripheral blood. These receptor sequences come from a woman older than 75 with acute or convalescent COVID-19. The conserved cysteine and the conserved F or W are not part of the CDR3 here. The order of the fields is CDR3 protein, V gene.

CDR3aa: ATSTGANSGNTIY; v_gene: TRBV15
CDR3aa: ASKRQGSGQPQH; v_gene: TRBV6-5
CDR3aa: ASSQRQPYEQY; v_gene: TRBV3-1/TRBV3-2
CDR3aa: ASSLGQGLTQDTQY; v_gene: TRBV5-1
CDR3aa: AISEAGGAFTSLD; v_gene: TRBV10-3
CDR3aa: ASSLRDRGHEQF; v_gene: TRBV27
CDR3aa: AISEAGPRTEAF; v_gene: TRBV10-3
CDR3aa: ASSLSGSFYEQY; v_gene: TRBV5-1
CDR3aa: ASSNPGANTEAF; v_gene: TRBV21-1
CDR3aa: ASSNSGTSGGKTQY; v_gene: TRBV5-1
CDR3aa: ASSLDSGGFTDTQY; v_gene: TRBV2
CDR3aa: ASNAGGYTGELF; v_gene: TRBV25-1
CDR3aa: ASSPPGGVNY; v_gene: TRBV5-8
CDR3aa: SAIELGRSTDTQY; v_gene: TRBV20-1
CDR3aa: ASSPGQGRSYNEQF; v_gene: TRBV5-4
CDR3aa: ASSPKRGLAGGSSHEQY; v_gene: TRBV4-1
CDR3aa: ASAQGSNSPLH; v_gene: TRBV19
CDR3aa: ASSQDEMGLAGGGMTQY; v_gene: TRBV4-1
CDR3aa: ARSQTSGRSGTGELF; v_gene: TRBV5-3
CDR3aa: ASLRRGMEPQH; v_gene: TRBV27
CDR3aa: ASSQTSGSTDTQY; v_gene: TRBV3-1/TRBV3-2
CDR3aa: ASSLAGLSAGELF; v_gene: TRBV7-9
CDR3aa: ASSTPRGSSGLTGELF; v_gene: TRBV9
CDR3aa: ASTAAGQETQY; v_gene: TRBV10-1
CDR3aa: AWIPLGTHQETQY; v_gene: TRBV30